This is a list of T cell receptor beta chains from one sample in a study of blood T cell repertoires in COVID-19. Generated by immunoSEQ multiplex PCR, the TCRdb table keeps only in-frame clones and is missing some. The sample holds a few hundred thousand clones, 85% to 90% seen once. Sample: PBMCs or T cells enriched from blood (not recorded which). These receptor sequences come from a man aged 30-40 years who had recovered from COVID-19. CDR3s include the opening cysteine and the closing phenylalanine or tryptophan. Fields, in order: CDR3 DNA, CDR3 protein, J gene, V gene, CDR3 length, D gene, clone size. The D gene is left open where the match is weak. Clone size, where shown, is once, few, many, or a class for clones that have expanded.

TGTGCCAGCAGCGATACGGGACTAGCGGGTCCAACCTACGAGCAGTACTTC,CASSDTGLAGPTYEQYF,TRBJ2-7,TRBV6-2/TRBV6-3,17,TRBD2,NA
TGTGCCAGCAGCCCCCGACTAGCGGACAATGAGCAGTTCTTC,CASSPRLADNEQFF,TRBJ2-1,TRBV7-2,14,TRBD2,NA
TGTGCCAGCGCACTAGCGGGGGAAGCCTCCTACAATGAGCAGTTCTTC,CASALAGEASYNEQFF,TRBJ2-1,TRBV7-2,16,TRBD2,NA
TGCGCCAGCAGTGACAGGGTGGGGACTGAAGCTTTCTTT,CASSDRVGTEAFF,TRBJ1-1,TRBV10-1,13,NA,NA
TGCGCCAGCAGCCAAGTAGTCGCAAACACTGAAGCTTTCTTT,CASSQVVANTEAFF,TRBJ1-1,TRBV4-3,14,NA,few
TGCAGTGCTCGTACAGGCCTTGAAGCTTTCTTT,CSARTGLEAFF,TRBJ1-1,TRBV20-1,11,NA,NA
TGTGCCAGCAGCTCGGTAGCGGGAGGGGAGGACACCGGGGAGCTGTTTTTT,CASSSVAGGEDTGELFF,TRBJ2-2,TRBV9,17,TRBD2,NA
TGTGCCTGGAGGGGACTAGCGGGCGACTATTACAATGAGCAGTTCTTC,CAWRGLAGDYYNEQFF,TRBJ2-1,TRBV30,16,TRBD2,once
TGTGCCAGCAGCAAAAGGGGCGGGGGGTACGAGCAGTACTTC,CASSKRGGGYEQYF,TRBJ2-7,TRBV5-4,14,TRBD2,NA
TGTGCCAGCAGTCAAACAGGGGGCATTGACTACACCGGGGAGCTGTTTTTT,CASSQTGGIDYTGELFF,TRBJ2-2,TRBV11-3,17,TRBD1,few
TGTGCCAGCAGCCTGGGAGTAGCGGGGACCTACGAGCAGTACTTC,CASSLGVAGTYEQYF,TRBJ2-7,TRBV7-9,15,TRBD2,NA
TGTGCCACCAGCAGAGATCTGAGTTCACCCCTCCACTTT,CATSRDLSSPLHF,TRBJ1-6,TRBV15,13,NA,few
TGTGCCAGCAGTTGGACTAGCGGGTTACAAGAGACCCAGTACTTC,CASSWTSGLQETQYF,TRBJ2-5,TRBV28,15,TRBD2,NA
TGTGCCAGCAGCGTAGACGGGAGCTCCTACGAGCAGTACTTC,CASSVDGSSYEQYF,TRBJ2-7,TRBV9,14,NA,NA
TGTGCCAGCAGCTTAGACCCCGGGAACCCCCACGAGCAGTACTTC,CASSLDPGNPHEQYF,TRBJ2-7,TRBV11-2,15,NA,once
TGTGCAAGTCGTTCATTCGGGGGATCTAATGAAAAACTGTTTTTT,CASRSFGGSNEKLFF,TRBJ1-4,TRBV12-2,15,NA,NA
TGTGCCAGCAGTGAGGTCGGAGGCAACTATGGCTACACCTTC,CASSEVGGNYGYTF,TRBJ1-2,TRBV2,14,NA,once
TGTGCCAGCAGCTCTTACAGGGTATATGGGACAGATACGCAGTATTTT,CASSSYRVYGTDTQYF,TRBJ2-3,TRBV7-2,16,NA,NA
TGTGCCAGCAGCCCCAGCCGGGGTGCGACAGATACGCAGTATTTT,CASSPSRGATDTQYF,TRBJ2-3,TRBV7-6,15,NA,NA
TGTGCCAGCAGCTTGGTTAAGGGGGTCCAAGAGACCCAGTACTTC,CASSLVKGVQETQYF,TRBJ2-5,TRBV7-9,15,NA,NA
TGTGCCAGCAGCCTCACGAGGGGACTAGCGGGAGCTGACGAGCAGTACTTC,CASSLTRGLAGADEQYF,TRBJ2-7,TRBV9,17,TRBD2,NA
TGTGCCAGCAGTCCGGGACACAATCAGCCCCAGCATTTT,CASSPGHNQPQHF,TRBJ1-5,TRBV6-2/TRBV6-3,13,NA,NA
TGCAGTGCTAGTCTAGGGGGGAACACTGAAGCTTTCTTT,CSASLGGNTEAFF,TRBJ1-1,TRBV20-1,13,NA,NA
TGTGCCAGCAGCCAAGCCTTATCCGGGACAGGGACCTACGAGCAGTACTTC,CASSQALSGTGTYEQYF,TRBJ2-7,TRBV3-1/TRBV3-2,17,TRBD1,NA
TGTGCCAGCAGCTCAAGAGATAGCAATCAGCCCCAGCATTTT,CASSSRDSNQPQHF,TRBJ1-5,TRBV7-2,14,NA,NA
TGTGCCACCAGCCGTAGCAATCAGCCCCAGCATTTT,CATSRSNQPQHF,TRBJ1-5,TRBV15,12,NA,NA
TGTGCCAGCAGAAGGGGACAGGGCCCAAAGTTCTTC,CASRRGQGPKFF,TRBJ2-1,TRBV5-6,12,TRBD1,NA
TGTGCCAGCAGTGAAGACGAGGGGGCGGGTGAAAAACTGTTTTTT,CASSEDEGAGEKLFF,TRBJ1-4,TRBV6-1,15,TRBD1,NA
TGTGCCAGCAGTGAGTCTGCGGGAGGGAATCAGCCCCAGCATTTT,CASSESAGGNQPQHF,TRBJ1-5,TRBV6-4,15,NA,NA
TGTGCCAGCAGCAAAGCCCCCTCCCTGGATAGCCACGAGCAGTACTTC,CASSKAPSLDSHEQYF,TRBJ2-7,TRBV21-1,16,NA,NA
TGTGCCAGCAGTGCCTCGACAGGGGATGGCTACACCTTC,CASSASTGDGYTF,TRBJ1-2,TRBV12-3/TRBV12-4,13,TRBD1,NA
TGTGCCAGCAGTTGGACAGGGTCCAGCTCCTACAATGAGCAGTTCTTC,CASSWTGSSSYNEQFF,TRBJ2-1,TRBV27,16,TRBD1,once
TGCGCCAGCAGTGCTATTTGGGCGGGAGGGCCTAACGAGCAGTACTTC,CASSAIWAGGPNEQYF,TRBJ2-7,TRBV10-1,16,TRBD2,NA
TGTGCCAGCAGTGAAGCCCCCCGGACAGGGATCTTTGAGATATACGAGCAGTACTTC,CASSEAPRTGIFEIYEQYF,TRBJ2-7,TRBV2,19,TRBD1,NA
TGTGCCAGCAGTGAATACCCAGGGAAGAACACTGAAGCTTTCTTT,CASSEYPGKNTEAFF,TRBJ1-1,TRBV6-1,15,NA,once